The 4 T cell receptor beta chains below were found in one sample sequenced in a study of CD8 T cells in Susac syndrome. About 0.5 to 1 ug RNA was reverse transcribed with random hexamers. One entry per CDR3 protein results from TCRdb running MiXCR on the immunoSEQ multiplex PCR reads. The table has some 300,000 distinct CDR3 sequences, around 85% seen once. The source material was CD8+ T cells from PBMCs. The receptor set was obtained from a human donor with multiple sclerosis.

V is TRBV5-6 and J is TRBJ2-2; D may be TRBD2 (6 bases). The CDR3 loop spans 16 amino acids. Germline-derived CDR1 and CDR2 are SGHDT and YYEEEE. Trimming left V 3 bases short and J 2 bases short, with 14 bases between. Here the CDR3 reads CASSSLWGVNTGELFF. The CDR3 DNA reads as TGTGCCAGCAGCTCACTTTGGGGGGTAAACACCGGGGAGCTGTTTTTT.

The rearrangement links TRBV27 to TRBJ2-2; D not certain. The V end lost 7 bases, the J end lost 7 bases, and 13 bases lay between the germline ends. The CDR3 consists of 13 residues. In germline, CDR1 is MNHEY, CDR2 SMNVEV (reference sequence). In nucleotides, the CDR3 is TGTGCCAGCAACGGTATCGGTGGCGGGGAGCTGTTTTTT. This encodes CASNGIGGGELFF.

This sequence joins TRBV5-8 and TRBJ2-5; possible D gene TRBD1, 6 bases. The CDR3 runs to 17 residues. Per germline, CDR1 SGHTS and CDR2 YDEGEE. V lost 5 bases, J lost 2 bases, and 22 bases lay in between. DNA for the CDR3: TGTGCCAGCAGAACTCGGGGACACCTCATATTACAAGAGACCCAGTACTTC. This translates into CASRTRGHLILQETQYF. Full variable domain (outside the CDR3, taken from reference TRBV5-8 and TRBJ2-5): EAGVTQSPTHLIKTRGQQATLRCSPISGHTSVYWYQQALGLGLQFLLWYDEGEERNRGNFPPRFSGRQFPNYSSELNVNALELEDSALYLCASRTRGHLILQETQYFGPGTRLLVL.

The genes are TRBV6-5 and TRBJ2-7; 10 bases match TRBD2. After removal of 6 bases from V and 3 bases from J, the junction contained 8 bases not matched to a gene. The CDR3 totals 15 residues. CDR1 is MNHEY and CDR2 is SVGAGI in the germline V gene. Here the CDR3 reads CASSSSGRALYEQYF. The DNA of the CDR3 is TGTGCCAGCAGCTCCAGCGGGAGGGCCCTCTACGAGCAGTACTTC.